This TCR beta chain derives from a study of radiotherapy plus CTLA-4 blockade in lung cancer. Study results and limitations: Clones derived from tumor TCRs expanded in blood after radiotherapy plus ipilimumab. Early blood T cell clone dynamics, with interferon-beta, were reported to best predict response.

TCRdb keeps only in-frame clones here, not all; method: immunoSEQ multiplex PCR. The profile shows about 59,000 clones, about 80% of them singletons. Note on this clone: No antigen is known for it.

The sequence came from a human donor with non-small cell lung cancer whose response to radiotherapy plus ipilimumab could not be evaluated. Source: peripheral blood, taken from a patient treated with radiotherapy plus ipilimumab.

The CDR3 DNA is TGTGCCAGCAGTGGGGAGGGGTGGAATGAGCAGTTCTTC. As protein: CASSGEGWNEQFF. The chain recombines TRBV6-4 with TRBJ2-1, with 7 bases fitting TRBD2. The germline gives CDR1 MRHNA, CDR2 SNTAGT. The CDR3 is made up of 13 amino acids. The V segment lost 4 bases and the J segment 7 bases; nucleotides outside the gene matches: 4.